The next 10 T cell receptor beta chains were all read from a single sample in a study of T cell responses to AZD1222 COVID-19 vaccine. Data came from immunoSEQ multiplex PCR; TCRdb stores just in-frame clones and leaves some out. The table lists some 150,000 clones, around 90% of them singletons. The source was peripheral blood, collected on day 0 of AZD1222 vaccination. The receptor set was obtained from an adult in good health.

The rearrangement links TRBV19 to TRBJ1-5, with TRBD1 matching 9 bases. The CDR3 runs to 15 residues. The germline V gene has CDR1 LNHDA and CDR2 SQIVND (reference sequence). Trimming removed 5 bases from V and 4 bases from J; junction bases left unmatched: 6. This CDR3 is CASSYPGQGNQPQHF. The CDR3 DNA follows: TGTGCCAGTAGTTATCCGGGACAGGGAAATCAGCCCCAGCATTTT.

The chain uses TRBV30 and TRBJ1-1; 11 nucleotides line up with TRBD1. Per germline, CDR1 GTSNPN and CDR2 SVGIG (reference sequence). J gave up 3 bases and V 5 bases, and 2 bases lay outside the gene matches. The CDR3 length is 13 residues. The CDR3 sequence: CAWGGQGDTEAFF. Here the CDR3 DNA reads TGTGCCTGGGGGGGACAGGGGGACACTGAAGCTTTCTTT. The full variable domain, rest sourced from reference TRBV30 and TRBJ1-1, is SQTIHQWPATLVQPVGSPLSLECTVEGTSNPNLYWYRQAAGRGLQLLFYSVGIGQISSEVPQNLSASRPQDRQFILSSKKLLLSDSGFYLCAWGGQGDTEAFFGQGTRLTVV.

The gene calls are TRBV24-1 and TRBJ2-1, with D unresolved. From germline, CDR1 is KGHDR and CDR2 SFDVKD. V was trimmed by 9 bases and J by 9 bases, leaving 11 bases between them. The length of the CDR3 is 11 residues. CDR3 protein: CATQDNGEQFF. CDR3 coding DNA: TGTGCCACCCAAGACAACGGTGAGCAGTTCTTC.

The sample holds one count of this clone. The CDR3 here is CASNSLDGGNTEAFF. The CDR3 nucleotides are TGTGCCAGCAACTCGCTAGATGGCGGGAACACTGAAGCTTTCTTT. V and J are TRBV7-9 and TRBJ1-1; D is ambiguous. The CDR3 runs 15 residues. The V end was cut by 7 bases, the J end by 1 base, with 16 bases between. In germline, CDR1 is SEHNR, CDR2 FQNEAQ (reference sequence).

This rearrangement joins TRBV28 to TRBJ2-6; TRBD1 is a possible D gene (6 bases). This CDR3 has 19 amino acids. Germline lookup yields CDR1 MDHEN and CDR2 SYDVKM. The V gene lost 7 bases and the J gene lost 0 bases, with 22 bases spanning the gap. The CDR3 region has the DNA TGTGCCAGCATCTCACAGGGAGCTCTCGGTTACTCTGGGGCCAACGTCCTGACTTTC. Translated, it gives CASISQGALGYSGANVLTF.

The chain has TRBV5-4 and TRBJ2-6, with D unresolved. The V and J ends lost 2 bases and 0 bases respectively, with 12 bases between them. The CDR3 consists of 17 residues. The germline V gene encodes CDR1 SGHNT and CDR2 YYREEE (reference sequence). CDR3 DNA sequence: TGTGCCAGCAGCTTCGGCCTAACACTCTCTGGGGCCAACGTCCTGACTTTC. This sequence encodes CASSFGLTLSGANVLTF.

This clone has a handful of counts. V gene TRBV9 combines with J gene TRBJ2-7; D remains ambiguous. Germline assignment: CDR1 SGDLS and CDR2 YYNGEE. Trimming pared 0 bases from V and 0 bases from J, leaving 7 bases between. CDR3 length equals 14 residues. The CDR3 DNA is TGTGCCAGCAGCGTAGGCCCAAACTCCTACGAGCAGTACTTC. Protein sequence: CASSVGPNSYEQYF.

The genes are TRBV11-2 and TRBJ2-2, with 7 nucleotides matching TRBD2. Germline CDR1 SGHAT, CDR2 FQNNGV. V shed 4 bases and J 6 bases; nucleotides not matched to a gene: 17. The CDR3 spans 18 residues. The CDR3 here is CASSSLRGWRGMAGELFF. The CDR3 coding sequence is TGTGCCAGCAGCTCCCTGCGGGGATGGCGGGGGATGGCCGGGGAGCTGTTTTTT.

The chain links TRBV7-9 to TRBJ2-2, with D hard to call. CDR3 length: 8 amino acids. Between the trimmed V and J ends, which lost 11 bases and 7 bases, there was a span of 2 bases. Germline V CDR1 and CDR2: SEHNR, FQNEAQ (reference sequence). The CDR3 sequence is CAGGELFF. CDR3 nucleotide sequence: TGTGCCGGCGGGGAGCTGTTTTTT. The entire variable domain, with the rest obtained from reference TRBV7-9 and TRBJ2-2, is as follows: DTGVSQNPRHKITKRGQNVTFRCDPISEHNRLYWYRQTLGQGPEFLTYFQNEAQLEKSRLLSDRFSAERPKGSFSTLEIQRTEQGDSAMYLCAGGELFFGEGSRLTVL.

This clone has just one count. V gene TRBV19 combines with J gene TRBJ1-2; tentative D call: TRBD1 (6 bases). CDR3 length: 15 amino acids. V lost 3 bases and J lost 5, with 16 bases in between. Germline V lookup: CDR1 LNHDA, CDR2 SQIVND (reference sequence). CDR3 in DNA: TGTGCCAGTAGTATCGGGGACACGGATACTTATGGCTACACCTTC. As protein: CASSIGDTDTYGYTF.